The 24 T cell receptor beta chains given below trace back to one sample, sequenced in a study of identical twins. From the 5' RACE reads, TCRdb called clonotypes with MiXCR, one entry per CDR3 protein. The sample has hundreds of thousands of distinct CDR3 sequences, roughly 20% seen once. The data were also submitted as part of a second study, on T cells expressing NK-cell markers.

Sequencing was done on a sample of PBMCs. These receptor sequences come from a young woman in good health.

This chain links TRBV14 with TRBJ1-3; D remains ambiguous. The CDR3 extends over 14 amino acids. V lost 7 bases, J lost 2 bases, and 12 bases lay in between. The germline V gene has CDR1 SGHDN and CDR2 FVKESK. This CDR3 reads CASKSSGTGNTIYF. As DNA, the CDR3 is TGTGCCAGCAAGTCATCCGGGACTGGAAACACCATATATTTT.

The chain has TRBV5-5 and TRBJ2-1; D remains unclear. From germline, CDR1 is SGHKS and CDR2 YYEKEE (reference sequence). V was shortened by 0 bases and J by 4 bases, with 5 bases between the two germline ends. The CDR3 covers 13 residues. CDR3 DNA sequence: TGTGCCAGCAGCTTGGTGTATTACAATGAGCAGTTCTTC. Translating gives CASSLVYYNEQFF.

The table lists this clonotype with a few counts. The chain uses TRBV6-6 and TRBJ1-1, with TRBD1 identical over 9 bases. The CDR3 loop spans 13 amino acids. Trimming removed 6 bases from V and 7 bases from J; junction bases left unmatched: 6. CDR1 MNHNY and CDR2 SVGAGI come from the germline V gene (reference sequence). CDR3 bases: TGTGCCAGCAGCCAGGGACAGGGCTTTGAAGCTTTCTTT. Its translation: CASSQGQGFEAFF.

This clonotype was detected a few times. This chain connects TRBV5-1 to TRBJ2-7; the D is unclear. Germline lookup yields CDR1 SGHRS and CDR2 YFSETQ. This CDR3 comprises 14 residues. Trimming shortened V by 0 bases and J by 7 bases, and 14 bases separated the two germline ends. The CDR3 region has the DNA TGCGCCAGCAGCTTGGACCCGACTTCTAGGGAGCAGTACTTC. As protein: CASSLDPTSREQYF.

This clonotype was observed a handful of times. The V gene is TRBV20-1, the J gene TRBJ2-1; no reliable D call. V was pared by 3 bases and J by 5 bases, with 8 bases between. The germline V gene encodes CDR1 DFQATT and CDR2 SNEGSKA (reference sequence). This CDR3 contains 12 residues. CDR3 in amino acids: CSARYNHNEQFF. The CDR3 DNA is TGCAGTGCTAGGTACAACCACAATGAGCAGTTCTTC.

A few counts support this clonotype. The CDR3 DNA reads TGTGCCATCAGTGGGACAGGGGCTGGGGCCAACGTCCTGACTTTC. The encoded protein is CAISGTGAGANVLTF. The gene calls are TRBV10-3 and TRBJ2-6; 9 bases match TRBD1. V dropped 4 bases and J dropped 2; count of bases not matched to a gene: 0. The CDR3 is 15 residues long. Per the germline V gene, CDR1 is ENHRY and CDR2 is SYGVKD.

In this sample, this clonotype turned up a few times. This chain connects TRBV29-1 to TRBJ2-5, with a weak D call TRBD1 (5 bases). Germline CDR1 and CDR2: SQVTM and ANQGSEA. Trimming removed 8 bases from V and 7 bases from J, with 17 bases in between. The CDR3 sequence is 12 residues long. CDR3 sequence (DNA): TGCAGCTCTGGGTGGGGTGGGGCGACCCAGTACTTC. Protein: CSSGWGGATQYF.

The chain uses TRBV6-1 and TRBJ2-1; D gene uncertain. The CDR3 covers 15 residues. Germline lookup yields CDR1 MNHNS and CDR2 SASEGT. Between the trimmed V and J ends, which lost 8 bases and 8 bases, there was a span of 22 bases. As DNA, the CDR3 is TGTGCCAGCGGACCTATTTGGAGAATGTTCGATGAGCAGTTCTTC. Its protein is CASGPIWRMFDEQFF.

This clonotype was picked up a small number of times. The chain carries TRBV20-1 and TRBJ2-3; TRBD2 agrees at 10 bases. In germline, CDR1 is DFQATT, CDR2 SNEGSKA (reference sequence). CDR3 length equals 15 residues. With V trimmed by 5 bases and J by 1 base, 6 bases remained unmatched. CDR3 in amino acids: CSAQYSGGRTDTQYF. In DNA form, the CDR3 reads TGCAGTGCTCAATATAGCGGGGGGCGCACAGATACGCAGTATTTT.

The gene calls are TRBV7-2 and TRBJ2-2, with a tentative D call TRBD1 (6 bases). V lost 5 bases to trimming and J lost 11 bases, with 18 bases between them. This CDR3 has 14 residues. Germline V gene data show CDR1 as SGHTA and CDR2 as FQGNSA. CDR3 in DNA: TGTGCCAGCAGCCCCCACAGGGTTGGAGGAGAGCTGTTTTTT. It encodes CASSPHRVGGELFF.

This chain uses TRBV5-6 with TRBJ2-3; D unclear. This CDR3 comprises 14 residues. Germline CDR1 is SGHDT and CDR2 is YYEEEE. The germline V and J ends were trimmed by 0 bases and 7 bases, with 12 bases remaining between them. CDR3 coding DNA: TGTGCCAGCAGCTTGGCGGTCTCTCGGAATACGCAGTATTTT. As protein: CASSLAVSRNTQYF.

This clonotype showed up many times. The chain joins TRBV3-1 to TRBJ2-7, with 7 bases lining up with TRBD1. Per the germline V gene, CDR1 is LGHDT and CDR2 is YNNKEL (reference sequence). Trimming removed 4 bases from V and 6 bases from J; junction bases left unmatched: 12. This CDR3 has 15 amino acids. The CDR3 coding sequence is TGTGCCAGCAGCCTATGGCAACAGGGGTTATTCGAGCAGTACTTC. Translating gives CASSLWQQGLFEQYF.

This clonotype came up many times. The V call is TRBV20-1, the J call TRBJ2-1, with D tentatively TRBD2 (6 bases). CDR3 size: 12 residues. In germline, CDR1 is DFQATT, CDR2 SNEGSKA (reference sequence). Deletions cut 3 bases from V and 7 bases from J, with 10 bases between. The CDR3 is CSAREGENEQFF. CDR3 bases: TGCAGTGCTAGGGAGGGAGAAAATGAGCAGTTCTTC.

The chain couples TRBV12-3 or TRBV12-4 to TRBJ2-7; 9 nucleotides align to TRBD2. J was trimmed by 7 bases and V by 4 bases; bases with no gene match: 5. The CDR3 has 13 residues. CDR3 in DNA: TGTGCCAGCAGTTATAGCGGGAGACGAGAGCAGTACTTC. This encodes CASSYSGRREQYF.

This sequence joins TRBV5-1 and TRBJ2-7, with 8 bases aligning to TRBD1. Germline V gene sequence: CDR1 SGHRS, CDR2 YFSETQ. The CDR3 spans 15 residues. With 1 base clipped from V and 3 bases from J, the junction kept 6 bases outside the gene matches. CDR3 loop: CASSLRTGLGYEQYF. CDR3 nucleotides: TGCGCCAGCAGCTTGAGGACAGGGTTAGGCTACGAGCAGTACTTC.

This rearrangement joins TRBV5-1 to TRBJ2-1; 10 nucleotides align to TRBD2. J was trimmed by 7 bases and V by 4 bases; bases with no gene match: 5. CDR1 and CDR2 (germline): SGHRS, YFSETQ. The CDR3 contains 14 residues. The CDR3 region has the DNA TGCGCCAGCAGCGACACTAGCGGGGAAAATGAGCAGTTCTTC. This sequence encodes CASSDTSGENEQFF.

The table lists this clonotype with a few counts. V usage is TRBV20-1 and J usage is TRBJ2-3; D is tentatively TRBD1 or TRBD2 (5 bases each). Trimming left V 4 bases short and J 0 bases short, with 11 bases between. This CDR3 spans 14 amino acids. From germline, CDR1 is DFQATT and CDR2 SNEGSKA (reference sequence). In DNA form, the CDR3 reads TGCAGTGCTACCCCGAGGGGAAGCACAGATACGCAGTATTTT. This codes for CSATPRGSTDTQYF.

The chain couples TRBV6-5 to TRBJ1-1, with D maybe TRBD1 (6 bases). V lost 5 bases and J lost 8, with 12 bases in between. The CDR3 length is 12 residues. Germline V gene sequence: CDR1 MNHEY, CDR2 SVGAGI. CDR3 in amino acids: CASSITGFEAFF. The CDR3 DNA is TGTGCCAGCAGTATTACAGGGTTCGAAGCTTTCTTT.

This clonotype was found a few times. The V call is TRBV12-3 or TRBV12-4, the J call TRBJ2-1, with D unresolved. V gave up 6 bases and J gave up 8 bases, with 11 bases separating them. The CDR3 length is 12 residues. DNA of the CDR3: TGTGCCAGCAGCCGACTTTCTGATGAGCAGTTCTTC. Its protein is CASSRLSDEQFF.

The CDR3 DNA reads TGTGCCAGCAGCAGGGGGGCGAGTCAAAAAAACATTCAGTACTTC. Amino acids: CASSRGASQKNIQYF. The rearrangement links TRBV2 to TRBJ2-4; possible D gene TRBD1, 7 bases. CDR3 length: 15 amino acids. V shed 6 bases and J shed 4 bases, with 16 bases lying between them. Germline CDR1 reads SNHLY; CDR2 reads FYNNEI.

The chain combines TRBV29-1 with TRBJ1-1, with D uncertain. CDR1 is SQVTM and CDR2 is ANQGSEA in the germline V gene. V lost 8 bases and J 0 bases, leaving 13 bases between the germline ends. CDR3 size: 13 residues. The CDR3 DNA follows: TGCAGCTTTCGAACGGGTTTGAACACTGAAGCTTTCTTT. It yields the protein CSFRTGLNTEAFF.

The rearrangement joins TRBV12-3 or TRBV12-4 to TRBJ2-5; D may correspond to TRBD1 or TRBD2 (5 bases each). V was cut by 7 bases and J by 5 bases, with 14 bases left in between. The CDR3 sequence is 13 residues long. This chain's CDR3 is CASTWGRGETQYF. The CDR3 region has the DNA TGTGCCAGCACCTGGGGGAGAGGGGAGACCCAGTACTTC.

This chain uses TRBV18 with TRBJ2-5; tentative D call: TRBD2 (6 bases). Trimming removed 8 bases at V and 5 bases at J, with 15 bases between. CDR1 and CDR2 (germline): KGHSH, LQKENI. The CDR3 is 13 amino acids. CDR3 sequence reads: CASTLPGGETQYF. The DNA for the CDR3 is TGTGCCAGCACTCTACCCGGGGGTGAGACCCAGTACTTC.

This clonotype was observed a few times. The J gene is TRBJ1-1, the V gene TRBV15; D remains unclear. The CDR3 sequence is 13 residues long. The V gene lost 3 bases and the J gene lost 4 bases, with 9 bases spanning the gap. The germline gives CDR1 LNHNV, CDR2 YYDKDF (reference sequence). The CDR3 region has the DNA TGTGCCACCAGCAGGCCACCTGGCACTGAAGCTTTCTTT. Amino acids: CATSRPPGTEAFF.